The clone carrying this T cell receptor (beta chain) has only a few counts. Its matching antigen is unknown. Here immunoSEQ multiplex PCR was the method, and the copy in TCRdb shows in-frame clones only, minus some. The data hold 90,000 to 110,000 clones, with roughly 90% observed a single time. The V end lost 3 bases, the J end lost 4 bases, and 12 bases lay between the germline ends. Per germline, CDR1 MDHEN and CDR2 SYDVKM. The CDR3 spans 14 residues. This sample was included in a study of T cell responses to AZD1222 COVID-19 vaccine. Overall study findings and caveats: Spike-specific TCR breadth and depth both grew after two AZD1222 doses. Repertoire collection took place solely once the T cell response had peaked. AZD1222 recipients seropositive at baseline numbered only 5 to 7.

The source was peripheral blood, collected on day 0 of AZD1222 vaccination. J is TRBJ2-5 and V is TRBV28; D is tentatively TRBD1 or TRBD2 (5 bases each). The clonotype was recovered from an adult in good health. Written as DNA, the CDR3 is TGTGCCAGCAGTTTTGGGGGTCCGGGAGAGACCCAGTACTTC. Protein: CASSFGGPGETQYF.